Below are 15 T cell receptor beta chains sequenced from a single sample in a study of T cell responses to AZD1222 COVID-19 vaccine. Clones were sequenced by immunoSEQ multiplex PCR, and TCRdb holds only the in-frame ones, with some missing. The top ten clones hold 25% to 30% of a sample with 77,000 or so clones, around 90% of them seen once. This material consisted of peripheral blood, taken 28 days after the second AZD1222 dose. Source of these receptors: an adult who received the AZD1222 COVID-19 vaccine.

The chain combines TRBV5-1 with TRBJ2-1; a weak D match, TRBD2 (5 bases). Germline V gene data show CDR1 as SGHRS and CDR2 as YFSETQ. The V end was cut by 2 bases, the J end by 0 bases, with 6 bases between. CDR3 size: 14 residues. The CDR3 DNA sequence: TGCGCCAGCAGCTTTAGCGCCTCCTACAATGAGCAGTTCTTC. It yields the protein CASSFSASYNEQFF. The whole variable domain, filled in from reference TRBV5-1 and TRBJ2-1, reads KAGVTQTPRYLIKTRGQQVTLSCSPISGHRSVSWYQQTPGQGLQFLFEYFSETQRNKGNFPGRFSGRQFSNSRSEMNVSTLELGDSALYLCASSFSASYNEQFFGPGTRLTVL.

The chain links TRBV11-3 to TRBJ2-1; 10 bases match TRBD2. The J segment lost 5 bases and the V segment lost 1 base, leaving 8 bases of the junction unmatched. Germline loops: CDR1 SGHNT, CDR2 YENEEA. The CDR3 runs 17 residues. CDR3 DNA: TGTGCCAGCAGCTTAGGGGTAGCGGGAGGCCCCAACAATGAGCAGTTCTTC. Encoded protein: CASSLGVAGGPNNEQFF. Full variable domain (missing parts from reference TRBV11-3 and TRBJ2-1): EAGVVQSPRYKIIEKKQPVAFWCNPISGHNTLYWYLQNLGQGPELLIRYENEEAVDDSQLPKDRFSAERLKGVDSTLKIQPAELGDSAVYLCASSLGVAGGPNNEQFFGPGTRLTVL.

The rearrangement links TRBV7-9 to TRBJ2-7, with 10 bases matching TRBD1. Trimming took 11 bases from V and 3 from J; bases not matched to a gene: 7. The CDR3 is made up of 13 amino acids. Germline V gene sequence: CDR1 SEHNR, CDR2 FQNEAQ (reference sequence). In nucleotides, the CDR3 is TGTGCCTGCGGCGGGACAGGGGTCTACGAGCAGTACTTC. It translates to CACGGTGVYEQYF.

This clone was observed a single time. This chain uses TRBV2 with TRBJ1-1; 7 bases line up with TRBD1. V lost 4 bases to trimming and J lost 1 base; unmatched junction nucleotides: 3. CDR3 length: 14 amino acids. Germline-derived CDR1 and CDR2 are SNHLY and FYNNEI. CDR3 nucleotides: TGTGCCAGCAGTGTGCCAGGGGGGAACACTGAAGCTTTCTTT. This encodes CASSVPGGNTEAFF.

The rearrangement links TRBV6-2 or TRBV6-3 to TRBJ2-1; D call uncertain. The V gene's germline CDR1 is MNHEY and CDR2 SVGEGT. The CDR3 sequence is 13 residues long. V was clipped by 3 bases and J by 8 bases, with 11 bases between them. This chain's CDR3 is CASSYSRSDEQFF. The DNA for the CDR3 is TGTGCCAGCAGTTATAGCAGATCGGATGAGCAGTTCTTC.

This clone was seen more than once but under ten times. The rearrangement joins TRBV18 to TRBJ1-3, with TRBD1 matching over 7 bases. Germline assignment: CDR1 KGHSH and CDR2 LQKENI. This CDR3 contains 16 residues. J lost 0 bases, V lost 0 bases, and 2 bases had no gene match. The CDR3 DNA is TGTGCCAGCTCACCACCGGCAGGGGGCTCTGGAAACACCATATATTTT. Translating gives CASSPPAGGSGNTIYF.

A few counts support this clone. The sample carries other DNA sequences with the same CDR3. The V gene is TRBV12-3 or TRBV12-4, the J gene TRBJ2-3; D gene uncertain. V was pared by 6 bases and J by 2 bases, with 3 bases between. The CDR3 is made up of 11 amino acids. Written as DNA, the CDR3 is TGTGCCAGCAGCTTCACAGATACGCAGTATTTT. Protein: CASSFTDTQYF.

The chain recombines TRBV7-8 with TRBJ2-7, with 8 bases lining up with TRBD1. Germline loops: CDR1 SGHVS, CDR2 FQNEAQ. This CDR3 is built from 17 residues. V gave up 0 bases and J gave up 2 bases; unmatched junction bases: 9. The CDR3 is CASSLAPSKTGAYEQYF. The DNA of the CDR3 is TGTGCCAGCAGCTTAGCGCCCTCTAAGACAGGGGCCTACGAGCAGTACTTC.

This chain joins TRBV7-9 and TRBJ2-5; 11 nucleotides agree with TRBD2. After removal of 3 bases from V and 1 base from J, the junction contained 7 bases not matched to a gene. Germline assignment: CDR1 SEHNR and CDR2 FQNEAQ (reference sequence). This CDR3 has 17 amino acids. This chain's CDR3 is CASSFGTSGSFQETQYF. The CDR3 DNA reads as TGTGCCAGCAGCTTCGGAACTAGCGGGAGCTTCCAAGAGACCCAGTACTTC. Looking up the rest from reference TRBV7-9 and TRBJ2-5 gives the full variable domain: DTGVSQNPRHKITKRGQNVTFRCDPISEHNRLYWYRQTLGQGPEFLTYFQNEAQLEKSRLLSDRFSAERPKGSFSTLEIQRTEQGDSAMYLCASSFGTSGSFQETQYFGPGTRLLVL.

The V call is TRBV24-1, the J call TRBJ2-2; D perhaps matches TRBD2 (7 bases). The CDR3 covers 16 residues. V dropped 1 base and J dropped 0 bases, with 8 bases sitting between them. Per germline, CDR1 KGHDR and CDR2 SFDVKD. In nucleotides, the CDR3 is TGTGCCACCAGTGATTTAGGGGGGGCGAACACCGGGGAGCTGTTTTTT. Translating gives CATSDLGGANTGELFF.

This clone was detected only once. This rearrangement joins TRBV21-1 to TRBJ1-5. TRBV21-1 is assigned pseudogene status. This CDR3 contains 13 residues. The CDR3 DNA follows: TGTGCCAGCGCGGGTCCAGCCAATCAGCCCCAGCATTTT. It translates to CASAGPANQPQHF.

This chain's CDR3 is CASSFNRYNQPQHF. The CDR3 DNA is TGTGCCAGCAGTTTCAACCGCTACAATCAGCCCCAGCATTTT. V and J are TRBV28 and TRBJ1-5; D is undetermined. This CDR3 is built from 14 residues. V dropped 3 bases and J dropped 3 bases, with 9 bases sitting between them. Germline values: CDR1 MDHEN, CDR2 SYDVKM. The full variable domain, with the rest looked up from reference TRBV28 and TRBJ1-5, is DVKVTQSSRYLVKRTGEKVFLECVQDMDHENMFWYRQDPGLGLRLIYFSYDVKMKEKGDIPEGYSVSREKKERFSLILESASTNQTSMYLCASSFNRYNQPQHFGDGTRLSIL.

The chain has TRBV7-9 and TRBJ2-2; tentative D call: TRBD2 (6 bases). This CDR3 spans 16 amino acids. Germline V lookup: CDR1 SEHNR, CDR2 FQNEAQ (reference sequence). Trimming pared 1 base from V and 6 bases from J, leaving 15 bases between. DNA for the CDR3: TGTGCCAGCAGCTTAGGGGATGATTGGGACTCCGGGGAGCTGTTTTTT. Its translation is CASSLGDDWDSGELFF.

The chain carries TRBV11-3 and TRBJ2-5; TRBD1 aligns across 11 bases. Germline V gene lookup returns CDR1 SGHNT and CDR2 YENEEA. CDR3 length: 15 residues. With V trimmed by 5 bases and J by 7 bases, 9 bases remained unmatched. CDR3 loop: CASSVSGTGGWTQYF. The CDR3 bases are TGTGCCAGCAGCGTATCCGGGACAGGGGGATGGACCCAGTACTTC.

The chain is built from TRBV9 and TRBJ2-6; D ambiguous. This CDR3 has 15 residues. The germline V gene has CDR1 SGDLS and CDR2 YYNGEE. V was clipped by 4 bases and J by 0 bases, with 8 bases between them. CDR3: CASSYLVSGANVLTF. The CDR3 DNA follows: TGTGCCAGCAGCTACCTAGTCTCTGGGGCCAACGTCCTGACTTTC. Using reference TRBV9 and TRBJ2-6 for the parts outside the CDR3, the full variable domain is DSGVTQTPKHLITATGQRVTLRCSPRSGDLSVYWYQQSLDQGLQFLIQYYNGEERAKGNILERFSAQQFPDLHSELNLSSLELGDSALYFCASSYLVSGANVLTFGAGSRLTVL.